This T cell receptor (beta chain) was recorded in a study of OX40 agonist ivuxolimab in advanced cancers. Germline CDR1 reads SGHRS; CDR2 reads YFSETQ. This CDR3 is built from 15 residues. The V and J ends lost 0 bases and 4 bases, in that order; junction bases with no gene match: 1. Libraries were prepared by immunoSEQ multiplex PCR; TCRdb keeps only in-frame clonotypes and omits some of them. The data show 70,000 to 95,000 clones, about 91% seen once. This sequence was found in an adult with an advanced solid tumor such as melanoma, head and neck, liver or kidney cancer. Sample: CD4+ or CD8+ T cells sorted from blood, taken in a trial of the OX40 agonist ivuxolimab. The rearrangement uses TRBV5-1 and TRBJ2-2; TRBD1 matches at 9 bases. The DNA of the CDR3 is TGCGCCAGCAGCTTGGGACAGGGGGGCACCGGGGAGCTGTTTTTT. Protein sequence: CASSLGQGGTGELFF. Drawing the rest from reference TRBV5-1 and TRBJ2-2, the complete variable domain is KAGVTQTPRYLIKTRGQQVTLSCSPISGHRSVSWYQQTPGQGLQFLFEYFSETQRNKGNFPGRFSGRQFSNSRSEMNVSTLELGDSALYLCASSLGQGGTGELFFGEGSRLTVL.